This entry features one T cell receptor beta chain sequence. The antigen is unknown. These data belong to a study of CD8+CD57+ T cells in acquired aplastic anemia. As for the study in general: Sorted CD4+ and CD8+ cells yielded DNA averaging around 3.2 ug.

Genomic DNA acted as the template from which TCR beta VDJ combination and CDR3 sequence profiling were carried out. TCRdb itself ran the reads through MiXCR, one entry per CDR3 protein. The table lists about 210,000 distinct CDR3 sequences, approximately 35% of them singletons. Notes on the study in general: Patients shared some 30 CD8+ CDR3 sequences with controls. CD8+ Simpson's diversity showed no significant patient-control difference.

The CDR3 is 15 amino acids. CDR1 is GTSNPN, CDR2 SVGIG, per germline (reference sequence). Trimming cost V 3 bases and J 4 bases; bases outside gene matches: 9. Material for sequencing was sorted CD4+, CD8+, or CD8+CD57+ T cells (not recorded which) from PBMCs. V usage is TRBV30 and J usage is TRBJ2-1, with TRBD2 identical over 7 bases. This TCR derives from a human donor in good health, serving as a control. The CDR3 loop is CAWRGGAHVYNEQFF. The CDR3 DNA follows: TGTGCCTGGAGGGGAGGGGCTCACGTATACAATGAGCAGTTCTTC.